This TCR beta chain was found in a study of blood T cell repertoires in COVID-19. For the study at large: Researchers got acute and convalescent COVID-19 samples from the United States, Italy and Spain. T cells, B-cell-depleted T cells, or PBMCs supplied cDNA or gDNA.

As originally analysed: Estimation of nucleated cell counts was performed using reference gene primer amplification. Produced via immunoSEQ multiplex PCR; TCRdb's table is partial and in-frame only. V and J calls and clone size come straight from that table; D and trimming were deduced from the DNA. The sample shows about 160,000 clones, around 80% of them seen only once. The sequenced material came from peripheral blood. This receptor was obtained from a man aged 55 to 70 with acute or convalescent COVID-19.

This chain's CDR3 is CASSPQTGDRSPLHF. Written as DNA, the CDR3 is TGTGCCAGCTCACCCCAGACAGGGGACAGATCACCCCTCCACTTT. This rearrangement joins TRBV18 to TRBJ1-6, with 8 bases aligning to TRBD1. CDR1 is KGHSH, CDR2 LQKENI, per germline. The junction had 8 bases not matched to a gene; V was cut back by 3 bases and J by 10 bases. This CDR3 is 15 amino acids long.